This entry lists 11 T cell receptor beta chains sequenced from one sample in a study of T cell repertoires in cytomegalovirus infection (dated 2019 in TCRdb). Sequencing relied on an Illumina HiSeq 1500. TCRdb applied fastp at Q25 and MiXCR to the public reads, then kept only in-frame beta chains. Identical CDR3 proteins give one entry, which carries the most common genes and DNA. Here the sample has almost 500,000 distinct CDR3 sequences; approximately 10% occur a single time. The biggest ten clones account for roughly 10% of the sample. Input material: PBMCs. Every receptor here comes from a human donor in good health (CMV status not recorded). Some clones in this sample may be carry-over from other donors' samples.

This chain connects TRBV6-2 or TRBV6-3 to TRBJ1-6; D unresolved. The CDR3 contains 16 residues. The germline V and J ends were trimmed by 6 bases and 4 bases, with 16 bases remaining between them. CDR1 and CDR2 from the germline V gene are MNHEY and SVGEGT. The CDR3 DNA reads TGTGCCAGCAGCCCCCCCCCTGGACGGTATAATTCACCCCTCCACTTT. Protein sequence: CASSPPPGRYNSPLHF.

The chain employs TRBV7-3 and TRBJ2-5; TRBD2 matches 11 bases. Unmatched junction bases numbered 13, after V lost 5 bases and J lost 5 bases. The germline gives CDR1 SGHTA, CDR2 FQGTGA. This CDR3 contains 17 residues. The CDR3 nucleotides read TGTGCCAGCAGCCCAAACGGGGCTAGCGGGGGGTCGGAGACCCAGTACTTC. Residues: CASSPNGASGGSETQYF.

The CDR3 here is CASSPHIQRASGRAVQETQYF. The CDR3 DNA is TGTGCCAGCAGTCCTCATATACAGCGGGCTAGCGGGAGGGCCGTCCAAGAGACCCAGTACTTC. The genes are TRBV27 and TRBJ2-5; 12 bases fit TRBD2. CDR3 length: 21 residues. The V segment lost 5 bases and the J segment 1 base; nucleotides outside the gene matches: 20. Germline CDR1 reads MNHEY; CDR2 reads SMNVEV (reference sequence).

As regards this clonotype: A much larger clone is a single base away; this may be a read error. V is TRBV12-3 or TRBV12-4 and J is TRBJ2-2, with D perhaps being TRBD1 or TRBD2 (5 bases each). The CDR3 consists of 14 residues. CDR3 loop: CASSSPGHVGELIF. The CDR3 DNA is TGTGCCAGCAGTTCCCCAGGACACGTCGGGGAGCTGATTTTT.

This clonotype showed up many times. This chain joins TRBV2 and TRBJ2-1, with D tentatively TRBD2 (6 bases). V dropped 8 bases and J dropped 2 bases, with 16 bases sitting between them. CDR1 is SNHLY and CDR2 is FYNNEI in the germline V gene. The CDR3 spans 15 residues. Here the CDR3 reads CASGSGGSTYNEQFF. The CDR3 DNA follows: TGTGCCAGCGGGTCCGGGGGTTCAACCTACAATGAGCAGTTCTTC.

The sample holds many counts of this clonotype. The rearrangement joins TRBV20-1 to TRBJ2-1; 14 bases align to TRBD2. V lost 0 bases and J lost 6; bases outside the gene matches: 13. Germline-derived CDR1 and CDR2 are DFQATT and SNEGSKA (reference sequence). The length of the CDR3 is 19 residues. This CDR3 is CSARDIGTSGGETFNEQFF. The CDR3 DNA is TGCAGTGCTAGAGATATAGGGACTAGCGGGGGAGAAACATTCAATGAGCAGTTCTTC.

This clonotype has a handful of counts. CDR3 sequence: CASSQARGDYGYTF. CDR3 coding DNA: TGCGCCAGCAGCCAAGCCAGGGGGGACTATGGCTACACCTTC. This chain uses TRBV4-1 with TRBJ1-2; 7 bases fit TRBD1. Looked up from germline, CDR1 is MGHRA and CDR2 is YSYEKL. J lost 3 bases, V lost 1 base, and 2 bases had no gene match. The CDR3 has 14 residues.

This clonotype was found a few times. CDR3: CASSSQGAIGQPQHF. As DNA, the CDR3 is TGTGCCAGCAGCAGCCAGGGGGCGATCGGTCAGCCCCAGCATTTT. The J gene is TRBJ1-5, the V gene TRBV3-1, with 8 bases fitting TRBD1. The germline gives CDR1 LGHDT, CDR2 YNNKEL (reference sequence). J lost 6 bases, V lost 5 bases, and 9 bases had no gene match. The CDR3 is 15 amino acids.

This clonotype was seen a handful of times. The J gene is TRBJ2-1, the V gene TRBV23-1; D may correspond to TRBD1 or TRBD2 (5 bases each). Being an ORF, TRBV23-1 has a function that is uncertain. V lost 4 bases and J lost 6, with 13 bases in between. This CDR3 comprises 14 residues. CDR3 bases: TGCGCCAGCAGTCTGCTGCCTGGGGGCAATGAGCAGTTCTTC. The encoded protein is CASSLLPGGNEQFF.

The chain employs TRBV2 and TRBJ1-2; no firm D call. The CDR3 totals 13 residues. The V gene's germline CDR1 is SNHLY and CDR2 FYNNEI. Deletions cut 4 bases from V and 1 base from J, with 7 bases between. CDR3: CASSGIGNYGYTF. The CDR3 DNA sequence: TGTGCCAGCAGTGGAATTGGTAACTATGGCTACACCTTC. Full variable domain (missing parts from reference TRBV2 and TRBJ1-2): EPEVTQTPSHQVTQMGQEVILRCVPISNHLYFYWYRQILGQKVEFLVSFYNNEISEKSEIFDDQFSVERPDGSNFTLKIRSTKLEDSAMYFCASSGIGNYGYTFGSGTRLTVV.

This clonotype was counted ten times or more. CDR3 bases: TGTGCCAGCAGCTTCGAAGGGACTAGCGCGGAAGATACGCAGTATTTT. This codes for CASSFEGTSAEDTQYF. The chain couples TRBV11-2 to TRBJ2-3, with 10 bases aligning to TRBD2. Germline V gene data show CDR1 as SGHAT and CDR2 as FQNNGV. CDR3 size: 16 residues. J lost 5 bases, V lost 3 bases, and 8 bases had no gene match.